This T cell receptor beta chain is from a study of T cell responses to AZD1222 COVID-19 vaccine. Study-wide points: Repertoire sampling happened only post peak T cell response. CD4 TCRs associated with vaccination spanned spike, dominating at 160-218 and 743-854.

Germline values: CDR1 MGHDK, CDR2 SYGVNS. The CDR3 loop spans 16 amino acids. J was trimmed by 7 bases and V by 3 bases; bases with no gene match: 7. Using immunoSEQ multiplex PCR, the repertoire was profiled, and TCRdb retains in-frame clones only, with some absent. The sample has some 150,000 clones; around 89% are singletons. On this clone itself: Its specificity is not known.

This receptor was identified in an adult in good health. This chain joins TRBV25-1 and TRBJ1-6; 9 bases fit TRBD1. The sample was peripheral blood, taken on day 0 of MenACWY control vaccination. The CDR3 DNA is TGTGCCAGCAGTGAGGCAGGGACAGGGCCCAATTCACCCCTCCACTTT. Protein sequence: CASSEAGTGPNSPLHF.